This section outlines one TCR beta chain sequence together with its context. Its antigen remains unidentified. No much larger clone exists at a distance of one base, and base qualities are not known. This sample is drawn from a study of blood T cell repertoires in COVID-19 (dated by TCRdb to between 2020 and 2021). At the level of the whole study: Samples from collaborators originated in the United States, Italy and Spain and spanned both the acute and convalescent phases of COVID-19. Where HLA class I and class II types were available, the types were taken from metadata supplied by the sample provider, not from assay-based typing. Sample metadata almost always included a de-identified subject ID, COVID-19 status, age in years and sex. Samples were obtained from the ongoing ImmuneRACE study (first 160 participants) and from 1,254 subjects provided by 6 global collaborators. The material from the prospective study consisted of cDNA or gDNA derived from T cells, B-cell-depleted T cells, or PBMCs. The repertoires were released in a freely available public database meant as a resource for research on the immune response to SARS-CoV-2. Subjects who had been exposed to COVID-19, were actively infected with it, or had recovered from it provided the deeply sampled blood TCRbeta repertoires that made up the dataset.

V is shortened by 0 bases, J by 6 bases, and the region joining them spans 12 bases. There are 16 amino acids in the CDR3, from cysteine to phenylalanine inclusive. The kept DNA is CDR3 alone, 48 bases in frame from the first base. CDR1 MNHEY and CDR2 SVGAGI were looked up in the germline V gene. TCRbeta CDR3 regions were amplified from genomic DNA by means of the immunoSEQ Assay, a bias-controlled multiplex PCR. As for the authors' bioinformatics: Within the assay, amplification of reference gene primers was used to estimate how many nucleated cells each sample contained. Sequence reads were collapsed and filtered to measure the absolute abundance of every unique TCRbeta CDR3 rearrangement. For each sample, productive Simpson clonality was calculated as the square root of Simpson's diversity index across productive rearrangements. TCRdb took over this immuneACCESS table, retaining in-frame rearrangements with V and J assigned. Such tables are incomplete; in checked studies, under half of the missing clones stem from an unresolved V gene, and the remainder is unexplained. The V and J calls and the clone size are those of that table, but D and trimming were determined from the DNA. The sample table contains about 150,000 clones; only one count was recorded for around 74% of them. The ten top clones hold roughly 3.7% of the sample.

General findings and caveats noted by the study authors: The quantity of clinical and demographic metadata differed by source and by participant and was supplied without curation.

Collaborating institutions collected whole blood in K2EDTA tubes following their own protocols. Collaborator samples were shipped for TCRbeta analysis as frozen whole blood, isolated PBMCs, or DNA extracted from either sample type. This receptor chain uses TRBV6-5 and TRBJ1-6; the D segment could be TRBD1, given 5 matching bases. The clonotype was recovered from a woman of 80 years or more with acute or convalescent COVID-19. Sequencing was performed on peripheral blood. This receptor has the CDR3 CASSYSTADPNSPLHF. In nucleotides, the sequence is TGTGCCAGCAGTTACTCGACAGCCGATCCTAATTCACCCCTCCACTTT.